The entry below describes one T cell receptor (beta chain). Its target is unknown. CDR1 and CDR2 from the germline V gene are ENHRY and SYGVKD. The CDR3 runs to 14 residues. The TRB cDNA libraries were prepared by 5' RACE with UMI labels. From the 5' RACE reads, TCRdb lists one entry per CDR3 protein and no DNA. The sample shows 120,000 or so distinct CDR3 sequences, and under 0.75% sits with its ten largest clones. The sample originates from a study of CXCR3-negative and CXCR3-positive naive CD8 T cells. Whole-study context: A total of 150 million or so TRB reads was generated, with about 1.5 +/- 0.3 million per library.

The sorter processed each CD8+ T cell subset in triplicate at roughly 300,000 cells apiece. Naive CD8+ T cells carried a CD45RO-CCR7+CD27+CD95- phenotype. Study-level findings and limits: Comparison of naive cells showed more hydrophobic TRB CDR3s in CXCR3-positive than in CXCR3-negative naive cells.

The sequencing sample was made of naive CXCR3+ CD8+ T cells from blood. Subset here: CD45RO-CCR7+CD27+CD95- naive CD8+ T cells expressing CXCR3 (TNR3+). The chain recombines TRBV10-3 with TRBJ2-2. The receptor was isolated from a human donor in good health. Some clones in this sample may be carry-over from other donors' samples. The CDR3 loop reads CAISEPLHPGELFF.